The present T cell receptor beta chain was sequenced within a study of T cells of healthy individuals listed by TCRdb under 2018. Unmatched junction bases come to 7, with V trimmed by 2 bases and J by 6 bases. Looking up the germline V gene (reference sequence) yields CDR1 GTSNPN and CDR2 SVGIG. From the cysteine through the phenylalanine, the CDR3 covers 14 amino acids. Only CDR3 DNA is held: 42 bases, read in frame from base 1. Turning to this clonotype: Its antigen is unknown. Nothing much larger sits one base from this clone, and base qualities are not available.

Libraries were constructed by 5' RACE. Sequencing used an Illumina MiSeq. TCRdb reprocessed the public reads (quality trimming at Q25 with fastp, clone calling with MiXCR) and kept in-frame beta chains. Each entry is one CDR3 protein sequence, shown with its most common DNA and genes. Across this sample there are around 79,000 distinct CDR3 sequences, with about 5% seen only once. About 7.5% of the sample rests with the top ten. The origin of this receptor is a female donor in good health. Recombination connected TRBV30 to TRBJ1-5; 7 of the junction bases match TRBD1. DNA sequence: TGTGCCTGGAGTCCAGGGGGATTTGGTCAGCCCCAGCATTTT. It codes for CAWSPGGFGQPQHF.